The T cell receptor beta chain described here comes from a study of cytomegalovirus exposure and HLA in healthy donors. Use of 60 Vbeta and 13 Jbeta primers characterized the PCR. This table comes from immunoSEQ multiplex PCR, and its TCRdb copy is limited to in-frame clones, with some not included. The sample gives roughly 120,000 clones, 65% to 80% of which show up once; 2.7% is in the top ten. Sequences were obtained from PBMCs. The TCR was taken from a woman between 40 and 55 years old in good health and CMV-seropositive.

CDR3 in DNA: TGCGCCAGCAGCCAGGCCGGGACAGGGAGCGGCTACACCTTC. Amino acid sequence: CASSQAGTGSGYTF. The chain combines TRBV4-1 with TRBJ1-2; 9 bases align to TRBD1. CDR1 is MGHRA and CDR2 is YSYEKL in the germline V gene. The CDR3 is 14 amino acids. Trimming took 3 bases from V and 8 from J; bases not matched to a gene: 7.